Below are 20 T cell receptor beta chains sequenced from a single sample in a study of memory CD4+ T cells and cytomegalovirus serostatus. The sort gate was single viable CD3+CD4+CD8-CD45RO+ cells for memory CD4+ T cells. Generated by immunoSEQ multiplex PCR, the TCRdb table keeps only in-frame clones and is missing some. Here the sample spans about 56,000 clones, roughly 77% being singletons. The material sequenced was memory CD4+ T cells from blood. The receptors stem from an adult in good health and CMV-seropositive.

This clone was seen just once. The chain uses TRBV7-2 and TRBJ2-7; TRBD2 matches at 8 bases. V shed 4 bases, J shed 7 bases, and the junction held 9 bases outside the gene matches. The CDR3 sequence is 14 residues long. Germline V CDR1 and CDR2: SGHTA, FQGNSA. As DNA, the CDR3 is TGTGCCAGCAGCTCGCGGGGGGCTAATACAGAGCAGTACTTC. Amino acids: CASSSRGANTEQYF.

The V and J genes are TRBV7-3 and TRBJ1-2, with TRBD1 matching over 7 bases. V gave up 5 bases and J gave up 1 base; unmatched junction bases: 4. The CDR3 runs 14 residues. CDR1 SGHTA and CDR2 FQGTGA come from the germline V gene. The CDR3 DNA reads as TGTGCCAGCAGCCCGGGACAGCTTAACTATGGCTACACCTTC. Protein sequence: CASSPGQLNYGYTF.

The chain joins TRBV7-6 to TRBJ1-1; no clear D. CDR3 length equals 15 residues. CDR1 and CDR2 (germline): SGHVS, FNYEAQ. Trimming left V 1 base short and J 0 bases short, with 9 bases between. The CDR3 nucleotides are TGTGCCAGCAGCTTAGGACTGAGCATGAACACTGAAGCTTTCTTT. Its protein is CASSLGLSMNTEAFF.

The rearrangement links TRBV11-2 to TRBJ2-3, with no clear D. The CDR3 extends over 12 amino acids. Germline-derived CDR1 and CDR2 are SGHAT and FQNNGV. The V end lost 3 bases, the J end lost 4 bases, and 5 bases lay between the germline ends. CDR3 nucleotides: TGTGCCAGCAGCTTCATACCAGATACGCAGTATTTT. Protein sequence: CASSFIPDTQYF.

The rearrangement uses TRBV20-1 and TRBJ2-3; tentative D call: TRBD1 (5 bases). The CDR3 is made up of 11 amino acids. Germline lookup yields CDR1 DFQATT and CDR2 SNEGSKA (reference sequence). Between the trimmed V and J ends, which lost 6 bases and 5 bases, there was a span of 9 bases. This chain's CDR3 is CSAKDRDTQYF. For the CDR3, the DNA is TGCAGTGCGAAAGACAGAGATACGCAGTATTTT.

J is TRBJ1-2 and V is TRBV30, with a possible D match to TRBD1 (5 bases). This CDR3 is 12 amino acids long. V lost 5 bases and J 4 bases, leaving 11 bases between the germline ends. Germline values: CDR1 GTSNPN, CDR2 SVGIG (reference sequence). The CDR3 is CAWGRVSYGYTF. The CDR3 nucleotides are TGTGCCTGGGGCAGGGTGTCCTATGGCTACACCTTC.

This sequence joins TRBV15 and TRBJ2-5, with 13 bases lining up with TRBD2. The CDR3 loop spans 16 amino acids. V was clipped by 5 bases and J by 1 base; unmatched bases: 4. Germline CDR1 LNHNV, CDR2 YYDKDF (reference sequence). CDR3 DNA: TGTGCCACCAGCGGGGGGACTAGCGGGATCCAAGAGACCCAGTACTTC. It codes for CATSGGTSGIQETQYF.

This clone appeared once. The chain uses TRBV7-2 and TRBJ2-1; D call uncertain. Trimming stripped 3 bases from V and 11 bases from J, with 8 bases between. The germline V gene has CDR1 SGHTA and CDR2 FQGNSA. CDR3 length: 11 amino acids. The CDR3 coding sequence is TGTGCCAGCAGCTTTAGTGAGCAGCAGTTCTTC. Protein: CASSFSEQQFF.

This chain connects TRBV5-4 to TRBJ2-3; 8 nucleotides align to TRBD2. Looked up from germline, CDR1 is SGHNT and CDR2 is YYREEE (reference sequence). V trimming: 4 bases; J trimming: 1 base; junction bases outside the gene matches: 5. The CDR3 has 15 amino acids. CDR3 loop: CASSRIAGRTDTQYF. The DNA for the CDR3 is TGTGCCAGCAGCCGAATAGCGGGACGCACAGATACGCAGTATTTT.

The V and J genes are TRBV6-1 and TRBJ2-5, with a tentative D call TRBD2 (5 bases). The CDR3 covers 14 residues. Germline CDR1 is MNHNS and CDR2 is SASEGT. Trimming took 6 bases from V and 0 from J, leaving 11 bases between them. The CDR3 DNA reads as TGTGCCAGCAGGGACTCCGGGAACCAAGAGACCCAGTACTTC. As protein: CASRDSGNQETQYF.

The chain carries TRBV5-8 and TRBJ2-5, with D unresolved. Trimming shortened V by 0 bases and J by 2 bases, and 5 bases separated the two germline ends. There are 13 residues in the CDR3. Germline values: CDR1 SGHTS, CDR2 YDEGEE. The chain's CDR3 is CASSLGEQETQYF. The CDR3 DNA follows: TGTGCCAGCAGCTTGGGGGAACAAGAGACCCAGTACTTC.

The chain is built from TRBV14 and TRBJ2-5; no reliable D call. Trimming pared 4 bases from V and 3 bases from J, leaving 15 bases between. This CDR3 spans 15 amino acids. Germline values: CDR1 SGHDN, CDR2 FVKESK. The CDR3 is CASSLRSEWEETQYF. CDR3 coding DNA: TGTGCCAGCAGCCTCCGGAGTGAGTGGGAAGAGACCCAGTACTTC.

This chain uses TRBV18 with TRBJ2-7, with D possibly matching TRBD1 (5 bases). CDR3 size: 15 residues. The germline V gene encodes CDR1 KGHSH and CDR2 LQKENI. V was clipped by 8 bases and J by 0 bases, with 17 bases between them. CDR3 residues: CASITSRGSSYEQYF. DNA for the CDR3: TGTGCCAGCATCACCTCTAGGGGTAGCTCCTACGAGCAGTACTTC. Together with reference TRBV18 and TRBJ2-7, the CDR3 gives the full variable domain: NAGVMQNPRHLVRRRGQEARLRCSPMKGHSHVYWYRQLPEEGLKFMVYLQKENIIDESGMPKERFSAEFPKEGPSILRIQQVVRGDSAAYFCASITSRGSSYEQYFGPGTRLTVT.

The V gene is TRBV7-2, the J gene TRBJ2-5, with 8 bases aligning to TRBD2. Trimming took 1 base from V and 1 from J; bases not matched to a gene: 5. The CDR3 length is 16 residues. The germline gives CDR1 SGHTA, CDR2 FQGNSA. CDR3: CASSLGGSGVQETQYF. CDR3 DNA: TGTGCCAGCAGCTTAGGGGGTAGCGGGGTCCAAGAGACCCAGTACTTC.

The rearrangement joins TRBV11-3 to TRBJ2-2; D is perhaps TRBD1 (5 bases). The length of the CDR3 is 16 residues. In germline, CDR1 is SGHNT, CDR2 YENEEA. Trimming cost V 5 bases and J 6 bases, with 19 bases left between them. DNA for the CDR3: TGTGCCAGCAGCATCGCCATCGACAGCAGGCCCGGGGAGCTGTTTTTT. This translates into CASSIAIDSRPGELFF.

This clone appeared a few times. The chain joins TRBV5-1 to TRBJ1-1; a weak D match, TRBD1 (6 bases). V was trimmed by 4 bases and J by 11 bases, leaving 24 bases between them. The CDR3 has 15 amino acids. Germline CDR1 and CDR2: SGHRS and YFSETQ. CDR3 sequence reads: CASSPTPGERGEAFF. The CDR3 DNA reads as TGCGCCAGCAGCCCCACCCCCGGGGAGAGGGGGGAGGCTTTCTTT.

The chain carries TRBV7-2 and TRBJ1-1; TRBD1 is a possible D gene (5 bases). Per the germline V gene, CDR1 is SGHTA and CDR2 is FQGNSA. This CDR3 has 12 amino acids. The V and J ends lost 3 bases and 8 bases respectively, with 10 bases between them. The CDR3 DNA reads TGTGCCAGCAGCTTCGGGGGGAGGGAAGCTTTCTTT. Translation: CASSFGGREAFF.

A few counts support this clone. The chain recombines TRBV30 with TRBJ1-1; 7 bases match TRBD1. CDR3 length: 14 residues. Germline assignment: CDR1 GTSNPN and CDR2 SVGIG (reference sequence). Germline trimming cut 6 bases from V and 3 bases from J; bases unmatched to any gene: 10. The CDR3 protein is CACRTGDRDTEAFF. CDR3 sequence (DNA): TGTGCCTGCCGAACAGGGGATCGGGACACTGAAGCTTTCTTT.

The V gene is TRBV4-3, the J gene TRBJ2-3; D gene ambiguous. The V end lost 0 bases, the J end lost 1 base, and 14 bases lay between the germline ends. This CDR3 region has 17 residues. Germline CDR1 and CDR2: LGHNA and YSLEER. The CDR3: CASSQELPTPGTDTQYF. In nucleotides, the CDR3 is TGCGCCAGCAGCCAAGAGTTACCCACCCCGGGCACAGATACGCAGTATTTT.

The chain is built from TRBV6-1 and TRBJ2-7; D is ambiguous. V was pared by 5 bases and J by 2 bases, with 10 bases between. Germline V gene data show CDR1 as MNHNS and CDR2 as SASEGT. The CDR3 consists of 13 residues. The CDR3 DNA reads TGTGCCAGCAGTTTCCAGGACCCCTACGAGCAGTACGTC. This codes for CASSFQDPYEQYV.